The 10 T cell receptor beta chains below all came from one sample that was sequenced in a study of regulatory T cells in long-lasting Graves disease. Time point here: newly diagnosed GD, antithyroid drugs for less than 3 months. PBMC RNA served as the TCR library source. Through Arm-PCR of CDR3 regions and iRepertoire HTBI primers, TCR beta libraries were built. In TCRdb, the multiplex PCR reads were re-called with MiXCR into one record per CDR3 protein. The data hold 350,000 to 500,000 distinct CDR3 sequences, with about a sixth observed a single time. The data also belong to a second study, concerning T cells in Graves' hyperthyroidism and ophthalmopathy.

The specimen comprised peripheral blood mononuclear cells (PBMCs), sampled at new diagnosis, from a patient treated with antithyroid drugs. The receptors were gathered from a woman aged 25 to 39 with Graves disease.

This clonotype was picked up many times. This rearrangement joins TRBV11-2 to TRBJ2-7; TRBD2 matches at 7 bases. Germline lookup yields CDR1 SGHAT and CDR2 FQNNGV. The CDR3 is 14 amino acids. V lost 5 bases to trimming and J lost 6 bases; unmatched junction nucleotides: 10. In DNA, the CDR3 is TGTGCCAGCAGCAACTGGGGAGGGGTGAGCGAGCAGTACTTC. Translated, it gives CASSNWGGVSEQYF.

This clonotype was seen ten or more times. The chain combines TRBV11-2 with TRBJ2-1, with 9 bases identical to TRBD2. The V gene's germline CDR1 is SGHAT and CDR2 FQNNGV. The CDR3 is made up of 18 amino acids. Trimming removed 5 bases from V and 4 bases from J; junction bases left unmatched: 15. In DNA form, the CDR3 reads TGTGCCAGCAGCCGCCTAAATCTGGGCGGGAGGGTTTACAATGAGCAGTTCTTC. This translates into CASSRLNLGGRVYNEQFF. The complete variable domain, with remaining parts taken from reference TRBV11-2 and TRBJ2-1, reads EAGVAQSPRYKIIEKRQSVAFWCNPISGHATLYWYQQILGQGPKLLIQFQNNGVVDDSQLPKDRFSAERLKGVDSTLKIQPAKLEDSAVYLCASSRLNLGGRVYNEQFFGPGTRLTVL.

Many counts were recorded for this clonotype. This chain links TRBV28 with TRBJ2-1; a possible D gene is TRBD2 (6 bases). This CDR3 comprises 14 residues. With 7 bases removed from V and 2 bases from J, the gap between germline ends came to 12 bases. The germline V gene has CDR1 MDHEN and CDR2 SYDVKM. The CDR3 DNA follows: TGTGCCAGCACGGAGGGAACGGCCTACAATGAGCAGTTCTTC. Residues: CASTEGTAYNEQFF. The whole variable domain, filled in from reference TRBV28 and TRBJ2-1, reads DVKVTQSSRYLVKRTGEKVFLECVQDMDHENMFWYRQDPGLGLRLIYFSYDVKMKEKGDIPEGYSVSREKKERFSLILESASTNQTSMYLCASTEGTAYNEQFFGPGTRLTVL.

This clonotype was observed many times. The chain recombines TRBV2 with TRBJ2-1; 7 nucleotides match TRBD2. In germline, CDR1 is SNHLY, CDR2 FYNNEI. This CDR3 contains 15 residues. Germline trimming cut 4 bases from V and 0 bases from J; bases unmatched to any gene: 3. CDR3 protein: CASSAGTNSYNEQFF. For the CDR3, the DNA is TGTGCCAGCAGTGCCGGGACTAACTCCTACAATGAGCAGTTCTTC.

This clonotype was picked up a small number of times. This CDR3 reads CASSPPPTNEKLFF. For the CDR3, the DNA is TGTGCCAGCAGCCCGCCACCGACTAATGAAAAACTGTTTTTT. V and J are TRBV6-2 or TRBV6-3 and TRBJ1-4; no definite D call. Trimming shortened V by 6 bases and J by 2 bases, and 10 bases separated the two germline ends. CDR1 is MNHEY, CDR2 SVGEGT, per germline. The CDR3 has 14 residues.

This clonotype was recorded at least ten times. The chain recombines TRBV3-1 with TRBJ2-3; D is uncertain. The germline V gene has CDR1 LGHDT and CDR2 YNNKEL (reference sequence). V was clipped by 4 bases and J by 11 bases, with 13 bases between them. The CDR3 has 12 residues. In nucleotides, the CDR3 is TGTGCCAGCAGCCTTCGAGCACCAATGCAGTATTTT. Translating it yields CASSLRAPMQYF.

This clonotype was counted a few times. Being one base from a much bigger clone, this may be a read error. This chain uses TRBV28 with TRBJ2-7; tentative D call: TRBD1 (5 bases). Germline loops: CDR1 MDHEN, CDR2 SYDVKM. V lost 7 bases and J 2 bases, leaving 18 bases between the germline ends. The length of the CDR3 is 15 residues. The CDR3 coding sequence is TGTGCCAGCAATTCACCCGGACACAACACCTACGAGCAGTACTTC. Protein sequence: CASNSPGHNTYEQYF. The entire variable domain, with the rest obtained from reference TRBV28 and TRBJ2-7, is as follows: DVKVTQSSRYLVKRTGEKVFLECVQDMDHENMFWYRQDPGLGLRLIYFSYDVKMKEKGDIPEGYSVSREKKERFSLILESASTNQTSMYLCASNSPGHNTYEQYFGPGTRLTVT.

This clonotype was counted many times. V usage is TRBV7-2 and J usage is TRBJ2-5; TRBD2 matches at 8 bases. Germline V gene data show CDR1 as SGHTA and CDR2 as FQGNSA. The CDR3 spans 16 residues. Losses at the gene ends were 5 bases for V and 5 bases for J; bases not matched to a gene: 13. CDR3 sequence (DNA): TGTGCCAGCAGCCCCAGGGGACTAGGGGGGCGGGAGACCCAGTACTTC. Amino acid sequence: CASSPRGLGGRETQYF.

This clonotype came up many times. The chain is built from TRBV12-3 or TRBV12-4 and TRBJ2-7; D perhaps matches TRBD2 (6 bases). The CDR3 covers 14 residues. V shed 2 bases and J shed 5 bases, with 13 bases lying between them. CDR3 nucleotide sequence: TGTGCCAGCAGTTTACCTCCGGGACTTGACGAGCAGTACTTC. Translated, it gives CASSLPPGLDEQYF.

This clonotype was observed a few times. V gene TRBV6-2 or TRBV6-3 combines with J gene TRBJ2-7; 8 bases are shared with TRBD2. The CDR3 is 14 residues long. Trimming cost V 7 bases and J 6 bases; bases outside gene matches: 11. Looked up from germline, CDR1 is MNHEY and CDR2 is SVGEGT. CDR3 amino acids: CASTERGTSAEQYF. The CDR3 region has the DNA TGTGCCAGCACGGAGCGGGGGACCAGCGCCGAGCAGTACTTC.